This T cell receptor (beta chain) was observed in a study of T cells after yellow fever vaccination. Broader study findings: Contaminants from the bulk population, in the form of abundant clonotypes, could be found in FACS-sorted repertoires.

This clonotype was seen repeatedly, ten times or more. Antigen unknown. Each CDR3 protein is one row after TCRdb ran MiXCR on the 5' RACE reads. Of some 110,000 distinct CDR3 sequences detected, approximately 8.4% appear once; the ten largest clones hold roughly 25%. The CDR3 is 16 amino acids. CDR1 is SEHNR and CDR2 is FQNEAQ in the germline V gene (reference sequence). With V trimmed by 3 bases and J by 0 bases, 2 bases remained unmatched. This chain uses TRBV7-9 with TRBJ2-1, with TRBD2 identical over 10 bases. Material: CD8+ T cells sorted from PBMCs, obtained 45 days after the yellow fever booster vaccination. This receptor was identified in a man younger than 45 who received the YFV17D yellow fever vaccine. In DNA, the CDR3 is TGTGCCAGCAGCTTTCCTAGCGGGGGCTCCTACAATGAGCAGTTCTTC. This encodes CASSFPSGGSYNEQFF.